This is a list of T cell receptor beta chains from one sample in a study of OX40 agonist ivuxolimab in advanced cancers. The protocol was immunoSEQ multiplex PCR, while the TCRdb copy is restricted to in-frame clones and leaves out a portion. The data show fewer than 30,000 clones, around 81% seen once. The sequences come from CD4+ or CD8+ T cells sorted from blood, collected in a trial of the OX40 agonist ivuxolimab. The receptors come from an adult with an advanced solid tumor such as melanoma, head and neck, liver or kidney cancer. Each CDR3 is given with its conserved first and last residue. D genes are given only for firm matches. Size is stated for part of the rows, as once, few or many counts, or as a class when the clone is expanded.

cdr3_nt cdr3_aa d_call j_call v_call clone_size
TGTGCCCGGTCCGGGACCAATTTCGACGAGCAGTACTTC CARSGTNFDEQYF - TRBJ2-7 TRBV30 -
TGTGCCAGCAGCTTATTAGGGGGCTCGGGGGGCCCCTACAATGAGCAGTTCTTC CASSLLGGSGGPYNEQFF - TRBJ2-1 TRBV7-9 -
TGTGCCAGCAGTTTCCTCGGGACAGGGCCCACAGATACGCAGTATTTT CASSFLGTGPTDTQYF TRBD1 TRBJ2-3 TRBV2 -
TGCGCCAGCAGCCAGTGGACTAGCGGTACTACCTACAATGAGCAGTTCTTC CASSQWTSGTTYNEQFF TRBD2 TRBJ2-1 TRBV4-1 -
TGTGCCAGCAGCGACTGGGTTGGGGAGAACACTGAAGCTTTCTTT CASSDWVGENTEAFF - TRBJ1-1 TRBV7-9 -
TGTGCTGGAGGGGGACAGGTTAATGAAAAACTGTTTTTT CAGGGQVNEKLFF TRBD1 TRBJ1-4 TRBV30 -
TGTGCCAGTAGTATAGTTCCAGAGTCTTACACTGAAGCTTTCTTT CASSIVPESYTEAFF - TRBJ1-1 TRBV19 -
TGTGCCAGCAGCCAAGATCTCAGCTACGAGCAGTACTTC CASSQDLSYEQYF - TRBJ2-7 TRBV4-2 -
TGTGCCAGCAGCTTAGGGTTTGAGACCAAAAACATTCAGTACTTC CASSLGFETKNIQYF - TRBJ2-4 TRBV7-6 -
TGTGCCAGAAGCGCGTGGACGGTCCATCGCAATCAGCCCCAGCATTTT CARSAWTVHRNQPQHF - TRBJ1-5 TRBV7-5 -
TGTGCCAGCAGCGTAGGAAAAGGGACGAAAGAGACCCAGTACTTC CASSVGKGTKETQYF - TRBJ2-5 TRBV9 -
TGTGCCAGCAGCCGCGGTTCCAGTCTTCAGCCCCAGCATTTT CASSRGSSLQPQHF - TRBJ1-5 TRBV5-6 once
TGCGCCAGCAGCCAAGACGGGGACGAGCAGTACTTC CASSQDGDEQYF - TRBJ2-7 TRBV4-1 -
TGCGCCAGCAGCTTGACAACCATGGGGACAGCCGGGAGACGAATCACAGATACGCAGTATTTT CASSLTTMGTAGRRITDTQYF - TRBJ2-3 TRBV5-1 -
TGTGCCATCAGTGAGTCATGGGGTAGGGCCGGTGAGCAGTTCTTC CAISESWGRAGEQFF - TRBJ2-1 TRBV10-3 -
TGTGCCAGCAGCTCACCTAACCAGCCAGAAGCTTTCTTT CASSSPNQPEAFF - TRBJ1-1 TRBV7-8 -
TGTGCCAGCAACATAGAGTATGGTTGGGCCTACGAGCAGTACTTC CASNIEYGWAYEQYF - TRBJ2-7 TRBV11-2 -
TGTGCCAGCAGAGCGGCGTGGGACAGGGTCGGCAATGAGCAGTTCTTC CASRAAWDRVGNEQFF TRBD1 TRBJ2-1 TRBV7-9 -
TGTGCCAGCAGCCCCGGGGGGGGTCCCACAGATACGCAGTATTTT CASSPGGGPTDTQYF TRBD2 TRBJ2-3 TRBV7-3 -
TGTGCCAGCAGCTTAGGTAGGGGTTGGACTGAAGCTTTCTTT CASSLGRGWTEAFF - TRBJ1-1 TRBV7-8 -
TGTGCCTGGAGTGTAAGCAGAGTAAATCAGCCCCAGCATTTT CAWSVSRVNQPQHF - TRBJ1-5 TRBV30 -
TGTGCCAGCAGCCCGATCCGATCTGCGGGAGGGTACGAGCAGTACTTC CASSPIRSAGGYEQYF TRBD2 TRBJ2-7 TRBV7-9 -
TGTGCCACCAGCAGAGATCCGGCCTACGAGCAGTACTTC CATSRDPAYEQYF - TRBJ2-7 TRBV15 -
TGCGCCAGCAGCTTGGAACAGGGGCCTGAAGCTTTCTTT CASSLEQGPEAFF TRBD1 TRBJ1-1 TRBV5-1 -
TGTGCCAGCAGCCCACATCCCCCCTTCGACGAGCAGTACTTC CASSPHPPFDEQYF - TRBJ2-7 TRBV7-9 -
TGTGCCAGCAGCCCAAGAGGGGGACTAGCGGGAAGGACAAATGAGCAGTTCTTC CASSPRGGLAGRTNEQFF TRBD2 TRBJ2-1 TRBV9 medium-sized
TGCGCCAGCAGCCAAGATCTCGTCCAGCGGGGGGGACCTGGCGAGACCCAGTACTTC CASSQDLVQRGGPGETQYF TRBD2 TRBJ2-5 TRBV4-1 few
TGTGCCAGCAGTGAAGTGGGTGGCAATCAGCCCCAGCATTTT CASSEVGGNQPQHF - TRBJ1-5 TRBV6-1 -
TGTGCCAGCTGCTGCAGTTCGGGCGGGGAGCTGTTTTTT CASCCSSGGELFF - TRBJ2-2 TRBV28 -
TGTGCCAGCAGCGTTCTAGCGGGGTACAACACCGGGGAGCTGTTTTTT CASSVLAGYNTGELFF TRBD2 TRBJ2-2 TRBV9 -
TGCGCCAGCAGCCGCTTAAATCGGCAGGGTAATAACTATGGCTACACCTTC CASSRLNRQGNNYGYTF - TRBJ1-2 TRBV4-1 once
TGTGCCAGCAGCTCAGACTATAATGAGCAGTTCTTC CASSSDYNEQFF - TRBJ2-1 TRBV13 -
TGTGCCAGCACCCGACTGGGGGGAGAGACCCAGTACTTC CASTRLGGETQYF - TRBJ2-5 TRBV6-5 -
TGTGCCAGCAGCTTCGGGACAAACACCGGGGAGCTGTTTTTT CASSFGTNTGELFF - TRBJ2-2 TRBV7-6 -
TGTGCCAGCAGCTCCTCAACTAGCGCCGGAGATACGCAGTATTTT CASSSSTSAGDTQYF TRBD2 TRBJ2-3 TRBV5-4 -
TGTGCCAGCAGCGTAGATGCTAGCGGGAGGGGACTCTATGAGCAGTTCTTC CASSVDASGRGLYEQFF TRBD2 TRBJ2-1 TRBV9 -
TGTGCCAGCAGCCGAGTTTACTACGAGCAGTACTTC CASSRVYYEQYF - TRBJ2-7 TRBV2 -
TGTGCCAGCAGCCCCGGGAACACCGGGGAGCTGTTTTTT CASSPGNTGELFF - TRBJ2-2 TRBV5-5 once